This entry concerns a single T cell receptor beta chain. Its antigen is still unknown. This entry belongs to a study of shared clonotypes between healthy human individuals. Study details: Sampling drew on donors who were two women and three men aged 18 to 49. Study-wide results and caveats: About 5% of naive CD4 clonotypes were common to a few donors. Sampling included only blood; tissue repertoires likely differ. A generally larger estimated richness was seen in naive subsets than in memory subsets.

Clones were sequenced by immunoSEQ multiplex PCR, and TCRdb holds only the in-frame ones, with some missing. The sample records 2 million to 2.5 million clones, roughly 93% being singletons. V lost 5 bases and J lost 2, with 13 bases in between. The CDR3 is made up of 14 amino acids. Per the germline V gene, CDR1 is MDHEN and CDR2 is SYDVKM. The rearrangement links TRBV28 to TRBJ2-7; a weak D match, TRBD1 (6 bases). This TCR was sampled from a man aged 18 to 29 in good health. Some clones in this sample may be carry-over from other donors' samples. Source material: naive CD4+ T cells from PBMCs. Subset described: CD45RA+ positively selected. The DNA of the CDR3 is TGTGCCAGCAGTCTACAGGGTCAACCCTACGAGCAGTACTTC. The encoded protein is CASSLQGQPYEQYF.